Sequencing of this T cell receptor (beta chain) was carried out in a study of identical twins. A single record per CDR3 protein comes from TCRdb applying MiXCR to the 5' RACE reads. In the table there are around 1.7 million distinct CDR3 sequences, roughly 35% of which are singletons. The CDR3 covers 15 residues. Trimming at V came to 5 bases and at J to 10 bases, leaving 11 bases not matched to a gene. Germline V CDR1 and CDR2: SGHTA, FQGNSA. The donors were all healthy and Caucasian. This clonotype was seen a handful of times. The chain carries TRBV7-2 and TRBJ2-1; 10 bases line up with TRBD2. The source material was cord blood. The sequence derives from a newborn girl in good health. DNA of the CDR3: TGTGCCAGCAGCCTAATACCTAGCGGGAGTGGAGAGCAGTTCTTC. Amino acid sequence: CASSLIPSGSGEQFF. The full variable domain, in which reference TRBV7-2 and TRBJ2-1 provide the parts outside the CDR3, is GAGVSQSPSNKVTEKGKDVELRCDPISGHTALYWYRQSLGQGLEFLIYFQGNSAPDKSGLPSDRFSAERTGGSVSTLTIQRTQQEDSAVYLCASSLIPSGSGEQFFGPGTRLTVL.